This T cell receptor beta chain appears in the sequencing data of a study of blood T cells in healthy people across ages (dated by TCRdb to 2013 to 2016). Background on the whole study: In model experiments, roughly one uniquely barcoded TCR beta cDNA molecule per two T cells was captured by template switching. Using deep sequencing normalized with unique cDNA molecular identifiers, the study measured how TCR beta repertoire diversity changes with age. The donors were divided into four age groups: young (average 16 years), middle-aged (under 40), aged (about 61) and long-lived (nearly 85). For two donors (one aged 18 to 29 and one aged 80 or older), the study analyzed two additional independent replicas of 1 million unique cDNA reads from the same blood draw. Study-wide findings and limitations: The CMV infection status of donors was not known, potentially confounding age-related changes in expanded clonotypes. Estimates of total diversity from one million sequenced T cells were regarded as lower bounds and underestimates. The percentage of naive T cells measured by flow cytometry correlated strongly with observed TCR beta diversity. Bulk unsorted PBMC profiling prevented conclusive comparison of naive and antigen-experienced compartments. As age increased, observed TCR beta diversity per million T cells dropped in a roughly linear way, and a significant reduction was already evident by age 40. Compared with the aged group, more naive CD4+ T cells, fewer expanded clones and increased TCR diversity were shown by the long-lived group, suggesting age selection.

The roughly 42 donors, aged about 6 to 95 years, were systemically healthy Caucasian individuals from Russia. Each donor gave ten milliliters of peripheral blood, collected into EDTA-treated Vacutainer tubes. PBMCs were isolated by Ficoll-Paque density-gradient centrifugation, with at least 7 million obtained per sample. Trizol reagent was used to extract total RNA from the PBMCs, yielding at least 6 micrograms per sample. For every donor, an aliquot of PBMCs went through flow cytometry to measure the percentages of naive CD45RAhigh/CD27high T cells. Worth noting for this clonotype: This receptor's antigen is unknown. The sample holds no much larger clone one base away, and base qualities are not on file.

The germline V gene provides CDR1 SGHRS and CDR2 YFSETQ. V gives up 5 bases and J gives up 6 bases, and the segment between their germline ends measures 15 bases. From cysteine to phenylalanine, the CDR3 is 14 amino acids long. Only the CDR3 DNA is retained, 42 bases long and in frame from the first base. The library was produced with 5' RACE. Sequencing used an Illumina HiSeq 2500. A second about 6 to 11 cycle PCR used a sample-barcoded 5' primer and a J-beta primer mix. Each TCR beta cDNA molecule received a unique molecular identifier from a template-switch 5' adaptor carrying 12 random nucleotides. Each sample yielded at least 2.5 million CDR3-containing paired-end reads. First-strand cDNA was synthesized from all RNA with the Mint cDNA synthesis kit, primed by a TRBC-specific oligonucleotide. After uracil-DNA glycosylase treatment, a first 18-cycle PCR used universal primers M1SS and BC2_uni_R on all cDNA. In the source study's methods: For normalization, 1 million high-quality reads, each with a distinct molecular identifier, were randomly selected from each sample. Reads sharing molecular identifiers were discarded rather than binned into consensus sequences. CDR3 identification, clonotype clustering and error correction used MiTCR with a Q25 quality threshold and the strictest error-elimination algorithm. A nonparametric unseen species model using Euler transformation provided a lower-bound estimate of total TCR beta diversity. TCRdb reworked the public reads: Q25 trimming with fastp, MiXCR clone assembly, productive beta chains retained. CDR3 protein sequences are deduplicated, and each keeps its most common genes and DNA. None of the V and J calls come from the authors' own analysis; TCRdb made them. Across this sample there are fewer than 650,000 distinct CDR3 sequences, with about a quarter seen only once. In total, the top ten clones hold approximately 3.5% of the sample.

The same data also went into a second study, on T cells of mothers and their children. The second investigation adds: Nine systemically healthy Caucasian individuals, comprising three mothers and their six children, were included as donors. cDNA synthesis used all of the extracted RNA, with 1.5 ug of RNA in each 15 ul reaction. Sample barcodes and 2-4 random nucleotides were added via the M1S primer in the second PCR. Over 8 million TCR beta CDR3 reads were obtained for each mother, and some 3 million reads were obtained for each child. Thymic selection similarly shapes TCR recombination output in related and unrelated pairs, with minor effect from inherited differences. Normalized repertoire overlap was always slightly but never significantly higher in related than unrelated mother-child pairs. With a sensitivity of around 97 clones per million clonotypes, no persistent microchimeric T cell clones were detected. Deep NGS was used in the study to compare the TCR beta repertoires of mothers and children and to look for features that separate related mother-child pairs from unrelated individuals. Mothers averaged about 40 +/- 4 years of age and children averaged roughly 10 +/- 4 years. After adapters were ligated using NEBNext reagents, the libraries underwent 100+100 nt paired-end sequencing on an Illumina HiSeq 2000. Mother and child libraries were prepared a month apart and sequenced in separate runs to prevent cross-contamination. Each donor had between roughly 450,000 and 2,300,000 distinct TCR beta clonotypes identified. Naive TCR beta clonotypes were estimated from low-frequency clonotypes matched to each donor's FACS-determined naive share, without sorting.

The sequence derives from a boy younger than 10 in good health. Sequenced: blood. Here the chain combines TRBV5-1 and TRBJ2-1, with no D gene named confidently. The CDR3 corresponds to CASSPALPRNEQFF. DNA sequence: TGCGCCAGCAGTCCAGCGCTCCCCCGCAATGAGCAGTTCTTC.